Described below is a single T cell receptor beta chain sequence and its context. The source of the sample is a study of blood T cell repertoires in COVID-19. Study-level information: Acute-phase and convalescent COVID-19 samples originated in the United States, Italy and Spain.

Seattle participants joined during active infection and were tracked over time. As originally analysed: Cell counts per sample came from amplifying reference gene primers. The method was immunoSEQ multiplex PCR; TCRdb's version includes in-frame clones alone and lacks a portion of them. From that table come the V and J calls and clone size; the DNA was used to work out D and trimming. This sample carries some 270,000 clones, approximately 85% of them seen once, and the ten largest clones take 0.85% to 0.9%. This CDR3 comprises 14 residues. Losses at the gene ends were 1 base for V and 5 bases for J; bases not matched to a gene: 6. Germline values: CDR1 SQVTM, CDR2 ANQGSEA.

This sequence was found in a human donor with COVID-19, enrolled during active disease. The donor label of this sample is uncertain. V gene TRBV29-1 combines with J gene TRBJ1-1; 8 nucleotides line up with TRBD1. Sample: peripheral blood. The CDR3 protein is CSVEVGQGATEAFF. CDR3 DNA: TGCAGCGTTGAAGTGGGGCAGGGGGCGACTGAAGCTTTCTTT.